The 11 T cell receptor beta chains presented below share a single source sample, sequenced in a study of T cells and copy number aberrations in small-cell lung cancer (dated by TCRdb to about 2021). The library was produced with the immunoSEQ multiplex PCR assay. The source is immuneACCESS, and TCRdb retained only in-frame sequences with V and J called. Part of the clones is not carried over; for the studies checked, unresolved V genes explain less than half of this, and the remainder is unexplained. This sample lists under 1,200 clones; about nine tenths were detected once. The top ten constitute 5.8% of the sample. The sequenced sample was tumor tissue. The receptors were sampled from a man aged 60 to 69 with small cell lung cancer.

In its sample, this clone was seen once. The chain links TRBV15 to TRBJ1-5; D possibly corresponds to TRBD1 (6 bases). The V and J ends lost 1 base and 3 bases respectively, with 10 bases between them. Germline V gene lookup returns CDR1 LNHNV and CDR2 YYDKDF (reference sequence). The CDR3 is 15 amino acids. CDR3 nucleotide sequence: TGTGCCACCAGCAGAGGTAGGGACACCAATCAGCCCCAGCATTTT. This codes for CATSRGRDTNQPQHF.

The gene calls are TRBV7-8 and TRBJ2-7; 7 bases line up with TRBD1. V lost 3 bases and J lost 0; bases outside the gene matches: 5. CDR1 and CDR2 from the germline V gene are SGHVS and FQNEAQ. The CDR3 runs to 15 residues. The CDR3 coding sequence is TGTGCCAGCAGCTTGGGCCGGGACAGCTCCTACGAGCAGTACTTC. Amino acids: CASSLGRDSSYEQYF.

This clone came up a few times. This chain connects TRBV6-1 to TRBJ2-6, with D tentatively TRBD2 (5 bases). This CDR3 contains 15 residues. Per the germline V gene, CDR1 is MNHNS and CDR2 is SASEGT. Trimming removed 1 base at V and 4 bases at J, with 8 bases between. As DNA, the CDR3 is TGTGCCAGCAGTGAAGTAGCGTTCGGGGCCAACGTCCTGACTTTC. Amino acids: CASSEVAFGANVLTF.

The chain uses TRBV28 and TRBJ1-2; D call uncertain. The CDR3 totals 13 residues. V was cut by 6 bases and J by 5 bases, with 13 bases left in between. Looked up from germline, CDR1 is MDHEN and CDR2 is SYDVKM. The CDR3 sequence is CASSLSEVYGYTF. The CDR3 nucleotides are TGTGCCAGCAGCCTCTCCGAGGTATATGGCTACACCTTC.

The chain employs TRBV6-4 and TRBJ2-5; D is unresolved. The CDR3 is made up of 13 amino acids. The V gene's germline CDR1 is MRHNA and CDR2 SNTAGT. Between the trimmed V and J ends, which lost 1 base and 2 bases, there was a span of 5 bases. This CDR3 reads CASSDFGQETQYF. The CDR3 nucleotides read TGTGCCAGCAGTGACTTCGGGCAAGAGACCCAGTACTTC.

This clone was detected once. DNA of the CDR3: TGTGCCAGTAGTACTCACCGCCAACAGGGCGGCTACACCTTC. Amino acid sequence: CASSTHRQQGGYTF. This sequence joins TRBV19 and TRBJ1-2; D possibly corresponds to TRBD1 (6 bases). The CDR3 totals 14 residues. Germline-derived CDR1 and CDR2 are LNHDA and SQIVND (reference sequence). V was trimmed by 4 bases and J by 8 bases, leaving 17 bases between them.

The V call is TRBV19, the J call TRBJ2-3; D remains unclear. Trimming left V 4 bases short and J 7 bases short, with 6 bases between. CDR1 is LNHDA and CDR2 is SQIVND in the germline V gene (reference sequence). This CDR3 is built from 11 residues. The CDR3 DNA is TGTGCCAGTAGTAATGGGAATACGCAGTATTTT. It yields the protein CASSNGNTQYF.

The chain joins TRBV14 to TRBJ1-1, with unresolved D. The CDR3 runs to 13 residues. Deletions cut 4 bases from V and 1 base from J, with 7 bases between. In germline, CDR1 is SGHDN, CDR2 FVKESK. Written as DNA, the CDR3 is TGTGCCAGCAGCCTAAGCAGGAACACTGAAGCTTTCTTT. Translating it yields CASSLSRNTEAFF.

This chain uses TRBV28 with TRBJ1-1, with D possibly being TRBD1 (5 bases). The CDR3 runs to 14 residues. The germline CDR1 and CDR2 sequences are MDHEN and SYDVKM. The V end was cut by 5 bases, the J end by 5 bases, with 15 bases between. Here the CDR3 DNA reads TGTGCCAGCAGTCTTGCGGCAGGGAGGACTGAAGCTTTCTTT. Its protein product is CASSLAAGRTEAFF.

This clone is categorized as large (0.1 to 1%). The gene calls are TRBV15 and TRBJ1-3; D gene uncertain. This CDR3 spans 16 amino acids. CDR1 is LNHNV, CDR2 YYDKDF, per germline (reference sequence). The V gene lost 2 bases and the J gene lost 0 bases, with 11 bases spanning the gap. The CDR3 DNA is TGTGCCACCAGCAGAACGGTGCAAGACTCTGGAAACACCATATATTTT. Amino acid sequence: CATSRTVQDSGNTIYF.

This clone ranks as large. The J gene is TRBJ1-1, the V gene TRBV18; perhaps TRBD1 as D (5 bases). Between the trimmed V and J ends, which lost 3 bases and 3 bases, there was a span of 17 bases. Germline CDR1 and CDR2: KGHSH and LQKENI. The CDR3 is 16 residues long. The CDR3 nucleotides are TGTGCCAGCTCACCCTTTCAGGGAAGTCGGGACACTGAAGCTTTCTTT. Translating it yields CASSPFQGSRDTEAFF.